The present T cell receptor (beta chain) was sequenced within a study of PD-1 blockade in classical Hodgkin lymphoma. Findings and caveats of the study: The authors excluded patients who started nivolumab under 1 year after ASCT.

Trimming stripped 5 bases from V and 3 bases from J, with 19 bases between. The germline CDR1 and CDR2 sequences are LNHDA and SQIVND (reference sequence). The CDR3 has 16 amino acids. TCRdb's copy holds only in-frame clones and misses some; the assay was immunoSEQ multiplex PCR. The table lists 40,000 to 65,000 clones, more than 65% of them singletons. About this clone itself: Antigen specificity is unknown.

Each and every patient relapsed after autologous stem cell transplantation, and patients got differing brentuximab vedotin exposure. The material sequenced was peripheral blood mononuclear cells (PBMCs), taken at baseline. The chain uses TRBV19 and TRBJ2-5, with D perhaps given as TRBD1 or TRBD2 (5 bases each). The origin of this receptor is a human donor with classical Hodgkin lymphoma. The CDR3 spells CASSHLSGAREETQYF. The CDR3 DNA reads TGTGCCAGTAGTCACCTGTCCGGGGCTCGGGAAGAGACCCAGTACTTC.